These 2 T cell receptor beta chains were sequenced from one sample in a study of cytomegalovirus exposure and HLA in healthy donors. PCR amplification relied on 60 Vbeta primers (plus 13 Jbeta primers). Clones were read by immunoSEQ multiplex PCR, and TCRdb kept only the in-frame ones, dropping some. The sample shows 130,000 to 150,000 clones, roughly 80% of them seen only once. Sequencing used PBMCs. These receptor sequences come from a boy aged 2-9 years in good health and CMV-seronegative.

This clone was seen only once. The chain uses TRBV7-9 and TRBJ2-5; D ambiguous. The end of the DNA is better explained by TRBJ2-7, so the J call may be wrong. CDR1 and CDR2 (germline): SEHNR, FQNEAQ (reference sequence). This CDR3 has 15 residues. CDR3 sequence (DNA): TGTGCCAGCAGTTTTACAGATAAAAACTCCTACGAGCAGTACTTC. It specifies CASSFTDKNSYEQYF.

The chain employs TRBV4-1 and TRBJ2-1; 7 nucleotides line up with TRBD2. J was trimmed by 4 bases and V by 1 base; bases with no gene match: 13. CDR3 length: 18 residues. Germline V gene lookup returns CDR1 MGHRA and CDR2 YSYEKL. The CDR3 loop reads CASSQGRAAGRRYNEQFF. The CDR3 bases are TGCGCCAGCAGCCAAGGGAGGGCAGCGGGGAGGCGTTACAATGAGCAGTTCTTC.